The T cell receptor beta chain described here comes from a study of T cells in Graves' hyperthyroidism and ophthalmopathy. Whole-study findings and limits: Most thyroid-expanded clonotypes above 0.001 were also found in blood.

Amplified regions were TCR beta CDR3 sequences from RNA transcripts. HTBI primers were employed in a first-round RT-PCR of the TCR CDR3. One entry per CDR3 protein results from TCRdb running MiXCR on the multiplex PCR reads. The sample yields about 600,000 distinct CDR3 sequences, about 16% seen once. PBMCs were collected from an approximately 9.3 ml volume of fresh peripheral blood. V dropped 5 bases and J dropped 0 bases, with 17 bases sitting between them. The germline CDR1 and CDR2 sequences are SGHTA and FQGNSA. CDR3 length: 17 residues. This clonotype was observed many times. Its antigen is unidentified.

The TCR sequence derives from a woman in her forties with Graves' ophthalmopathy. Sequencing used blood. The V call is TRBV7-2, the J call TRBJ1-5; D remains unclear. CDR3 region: CASSPWGGSYSNQPQHF. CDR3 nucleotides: TGTGCCAGCAGCCCATGGGGAGGTTCTTATAGCAATCAGCCCCAGCATTTT.